Below are 27 T cell receptor beta chains sequenced from a single sample in a study of blood T cell repertoires in COVID-19. The protocol was immunoSEQ multiplex PCR, while the TCRdb copy is restricted to in-frame clones and leaves out a portion. Of some 71,000 clones listed, 75% to 90% were seen once; the top ten hold roughly 2%. The sample consisted of peripheral blood. These receptors all stem from a man in his thirties or forties with acute or convalescent COVID-19.

The gene calls are TRBV5-1 and TRBJ2-5; TRBD2 aligns across 7 bases. The CDR3 totals 14 residues. In germline, CDR1 is SGHRS, CDR2 YFSETQ. J was trimmed by 3 bases and V by 5 bases; bases with no gene match: 7. The CDR3 loop reads CASRSGGMKETQYF. For the CDR3, the DNA is TGCGCCAGCAGGTCGGGGGGAATGAAAGAGACCCAGTACTTC.

The genes are TRBV6-6 and TRBJ2-7; D possibly corresponds to TRBD1 (5 bases). Looked up from germline, CDR1 is MNHNY and CDR2 is SVGAGI (reference sequence). Trimming stripped 8 bases from V and 2 bases from J, with 16 bases between. This CDR3 has 14 residues. CDR3 DNA sequence: TGTGCCAGCCATCGTCCACAGGAGACCTACGAGCAGTACTTC. Translation gives CASHRPQETYEQYF.

A word on this clone: Other DNA sequences of this sample code for an identical CDR3. The chain recombines TRBV29-1 with TRBJ1-1; the match to TRBD1 covers 7 bases. Germline CDR1 is SQVTM and CDR2 is ANQGSEA. Trimming cost V 3 bases and J 0 bases; bases outside gene matches: 1. The CDR3 is made up of 13 amino acids. Here the CDR3 reads CSVEGQLNTEAFF. CDR3 nucleotide sequence: TGCAGCGTTGAGGGACAGCTGAACACTGAAGCTTTCTTT.

V is TRBV5-1 and J is TRBJ2-2; 8 bases are shared with TRBD1. The CDR3 is 15 amino acids. Per germline, CDR1 SGHRS and CDR2 YFSETQ. V shed 2 bases, J shed 0 bases, and the junction held 0 bases outside the gene matches. The CDR3 loop is CASSLQGANTGELFF. CDR3 nucleotides: TGCGCCAGCAGCTTACAGGGGGCGAACACCGGGGAGCTGTTTTTT.

The chain is built from TRBV11-2 and TRBJ2-3; D is possibly TRBD2 (6 bases). Germline V gives CDR1 SGHAT, CDR2 FQNNGV. This CDR3 has 14 residues. V was cut by 1 base and J by 8 bases, with 13 bases left in between. The CDR3 coding sequence is TGTGCCAGCAGCTTAGCGGGAGCCGACGTTACGCAGTATTTT. Translating it yields CASSLAGADVTQYF.

This clone has only one observation. J is TRBJ2-6 and V is TRBV19; 7 bases are a match to TRBD1. This CDR3 region has 17 residues. Looked up from germline, CDR1 is LNHDA and CDR2 is SQIVND (reference sequence). The trim removed 6 bases at V and 2 bases at J, leaving 10 bases unmatched. The CDR3 spells CASRKDPGGAGANVLTF. The CDR3 bases are TGTGCCAGTAGAAAAGACCCAGGGGGTGCTGGGGCCAACGTCCTGACTTTC.

CDR3 coding DNA: TGTGCCAGCAGCCCGACTCTCAATGAGCAGTTCTTC. This translates into CASSPTLNEQFF. The chain is built from TRBV9 and TRBJ2-1; no reliable D call. Trimming cost V 4 bases and J 6 bases, with 8 bases left between them. The CDR3 covers 12 residues. The V gene's germline CDR1 is SGDLS and CDR2 YYNGEE.

This sequence joins TRBV20-1 and TRBJ2-3, with D tentatively TRBD2 (7 bases). V lost 3 bases to trimming and J lost 1 base, with 11 bases between them. Germline CDR1 reads DFQATT; CDR2 reads SNEGSKA (reference sequence). The length of the CDR3 is 14 residues. The DNA for the CDR3 is TGCAGTGCTAGTGGCGGGGGCGGCACAGATACGCAGTATTTT. It encodes CSASGGGGTDTQYF.

This chain uses TRBV6-5 with TRBJ1-1, with no clear D. The germline CDR1 and CDR2 sequences are MNHEY and SVGAGI. The CDR3 runs 11 residues. The V gene lost 9 bases and the J gene lost 5 bases, with 10 bases spanning the gap. As DNA, the CDR3 is TGTGCCAGTTCGGGTAGAACTGAAGCTTTCTTT. Translating it yields CASSGRTEAFF.

This clone was recorded a few times. V and J are TRBV7-9 and TRBJ1-2; the D is unclear. Germline CDR1 reads SEHNR; CDR2 reads FQNEAQ (reference sequence). This CDR3 is built from 13 residues. V was shortened by 3 bases and J by 3 bases, with 8 bases between the two germline ends. Here the CDR3 DNA reads TGTGCCAGCAGCTTCACAGAGTACTATGGCTACACCTTC. Translating gives CASSFTEYYGYTF.

The gene calls are TRBV24-1 and TRBJ2-3; D might be TRBD2 (6 bases). The CDR3 has 13 amino acids. Germline V gene data show CDR1 as KGHDR and CDR2 as SFDVKD. The V and J ends lost 1 base and 11 bases respectively, with 12 bases between them. CDR3 sequence (DNA): TGTGCCACCAGTGATTTTAGGGGAGGATGGCAGTATTTT. Protein product: CATSDFRGGWQYF.

This sequence joins TRBV19 and TRBJ1-1; weak D call: TRBD1 (6 bases). The V gene lost 3 bases and the J gene lost 1 base, with 9 bases spanning the gap. This CDR3 has 14 amino acids. Looked up from germline, CDR1 is LNHDA and CDR2 is SQIVND (reference sequence). CDR3 in amino acids: CASSIGTPNTEAFF. In nucleotides, the CDR3 is TGTGCCAGTAGTATCGGGACACCGAACACTGAAGCTTTCTTT. The full variable domain, rest sourced from reference TRBV19 and TRBJ1-1, is DGGITQSPKYLFRKEGQNVTLSCEQNLNHDAMYWYRQDPGQGLRLIYYSQIVNDFQKGDIAEGYSVSREKKESFPLTVTSAQKNPTAFYLCASSIGTPNTEAFFGQGTRLTVV.

V is TRBV3-1 (or the pseudogene TRBV3-2) and J is TRBJ1-6; D uncertain. The CDR3 runs 16 residues. V lost 3 bases and J 6 bases, leaving 15 bases between the germline ends. Per the germline V gene, CDR1 is LGHDT and CDR2 is YNNKEL (reference sequence). The CDR3 coding sequence is TGTGCCAGCAGCCACGCTTTTGGAGGGCGTAATTCACCCCTCCACTTT. Protein: CASSHAFGGRNSPLHF.

The V gene is TRBV2, the J gene TRBJ1-1; D is unresolved. CDR1 is SNHLY and CDR2 is FYNNEI in the germline V gene. V lost 6 bases and J lost 5, with 13 bases in between. The CDR3 loop spans 13 amino acids. CDR3 nucleotide sequence: TGTGCCAGCAGATGGGCTCCCGAGACTGAAGCTTTCTTT. This gives the protein CASRWAPETEAFF.

V is TRBV7-8 and J is TRBJ1-2, with 8 bases aligning to TRBD1. The CDR3 runs 13 residues. Germline V gene data show CDR1 as SGHVS and CDR2 as FQNEAQ. The V gene end was trimmed by 5 bases and the J gene end by 12 bases; junction bases not matched to a gene: 11. CDR3 sequence reads: CASSTDHRGNHTF. CDR3 bases: TGTGCCAGCAGCACAGATCACAGGGGGAACCACACCTTC.

This clone was picked up one time. The rearrangement joins TRBV6-2 or TRBV6-3 to TRBJ2-3; D gene uncertain. This CDR3 has 12 amino acids. Trimming took 5 bases from V and 6 from J, leaving 9 bases between them. Looked up from germline, CDR1 is MNHEY and CDR2 is SVGEGT. CDR3 nucleotide sequence: TGTGCCAGCAGTGCTAATGCGGATACGCAGTATTTT. It yields the protein CASSANADTQYF.

The chain links TRBV6-5 to TRBJ2-5, with D tentatively TRBD2 (5 bases). With 0 bases removed from V and 2 bases from J, the gap between germline ends came to 7 bases. Germline V CDR1 and CDR2: MNHEY, SVGAGI. The length of the CDR3 is 14 residues. The CDR3 bases are TGTGCCAGCAGTTACTCGAGGGCGCAAGAGACCCAGTACTTC. It translates to CASSYSRAQETQYF.

This chain joins TRBV10-2 and TRBJ2-1; D is possibly TRBD2 (7 bases). V was shortened by 6 bases and J by 6 bases, with 18 bases between the two germline ends. Germline V lookup: CDR1 WSHSY, CDR2 SAAADI. The CDR3 extends over 15 amino acids. The CDR3 here is CASSGHGGPANEQFF. The DNA of the CDR3 is TGCGCCAGCAGCGGCCACGGGGGGCCGGCCAATGAGCAGTTCTTC.

This clone was counted only a few times. The junction does not match germline at one end; this may be a read error. This rearrangement joins TRBV2 to TRBJ2-1; 8 bases fit TRBD2. Germline V gene lookup returns CDR1 SNHLY and CDR2 FYNNEI. The CDR3 length is 14 residues. CDR3 in amino acids: CASREAGAVNEQFF. As DNA, the CDR3 is TGTGCCAGCAGGGAAGCGGGAGCGGTCAATGAGCAGTTCTTC.

The rearrangement joins TRBV2 to TRBJ1-5; D might be TRBD1 (5 bases). The germline CDR1 and CDR2 sequences are SNHLY and FYNNEI. The CDR3 is 15 residues long. The germline V and J ends were trimmed by 5 bases and 1 base, with 12 bases remaining between them. In DNA form, the CDR3 reads TGTGCCAGCAGTTTGACAGCGGGGAGCAATCAGCCCCAGCATTTT. This codes for CASSLTAGSNQPQHF.

V and J are TRBV5-1 and TRBJ2-3; maybe TRBD1 (5 bases). Deletions cut 8 bases from V and 0 bases from J, with 13 bases between. This CDR3 has 14 amino acids. The germline CDR1 and CDR2 sequences are SGHRS and YFSETQ. The CDR3 reads CASQSDRSTDTQYF. Here the CDR3 DNA reads TGCGCCAGTCAAAGTGACAGAAGCACAGATACGCAGTATTTT.

The V call is TRBV30, the J call TRBJ2-7; TRBD2 might be the D (7 bases). The V gene lost 2 bases and the J gene lost 2 bases, with 16 bases spanning the gap. The germline CDR1 and CDR2 sequences are GTSNPN and SVGIG (reference sequence). There are 15 residues in the CDR3. CDR3 DNA: TGTGCCTGGAGTCGGGCACAGGGAGGGCCCTACGAGCAGTACGTC. Translating gives CAWSRAQGGPYEQYV.

The rearrangement uses TRBV27 and TRBJ1-4; perhaps TRBD1 as D (6 bases). CDR3 length: 16 amino acids. V gave up 6 bases and J gave up 7 bases, with 21 bases separating them. Per the germline V gene, CDR1 is MNHEY and CDR2 is SMNVEV (reference sequence). CDR3 coding DNA: TGTGCCAGCAGGGCGTGGGGTGGGGGCCGCGGTGAAAAACTGTTTTTT. It encodes CASRAWGGGRGEKLFF.

Remarks on this clone: Other nucleotide sequences in the sample specify the same CDR3. The chain carries TRBV9 and TRBJ1-2; D ambiguous. Trimming took off 4 bases at V and 1 base at J, with 5 bases between the two ends. The CDR3 is made up of 12 amino acids. CDR1 and CDR2 (germline): SGDLS, YYNGEE. The CDR3: CASSRDNYGYTF. The DNA of the CDR3 is TGTGCCAGCAGCCGAGATAACTATGGCTACACCTTC.

V gene TRBV27 combines with J gene TRBJ1-4; TRBD1 might be the D (5 bases). This CDR3 is built from 18 residues. Germline V gives CDR1 MNHEY, CDR2 SMNVEV (reference sequence). The V end lost 0 bases, the J end lost 6 bases, and 20 bases lay between the germline ends. CDR3 protein: CASSLSATLGPGDEKLFF. CDR3 nucleotide sequence: TGTGCCAGCAGTTTATCGGCGACATTGGGTCCGGGGGATGAAAAACTGTTTTTT.

The chain uses TRBV18 and TRBJ1-6; a weak D match, TRBD1 (6 bases). The CDR3 extends over 15 amino acids. Trimming cost V 1 base and J 8 bases, with 12 bases left between them. Looked up from germline, CDR1 is KGHSH and CDR2 is LQKENI. The CDR3 protein is CASSPQAGADSPLHF. CDR3 nucleotide sequence: TGTGCCAGCTCACCACAAGCAGGGGCCGATTCACCCCTCCACTTT.

The CDR3: CASSTGQSTNEKLFF. The CDR3, as DNA: TGCGCCAGCAGCACCGGACAGAGCACTAATGAAAAACTGTTTTTT. V is TRBV5-1 and J is TRBJ1-4; weak D call: TRBD1 (6 bases). Trimming took off 4 bases at V and 2 bases at J, with 12 bases between the two ends. The CDR3 runs 15 residues. CDR1 is SGHRS, CDR2 YFSETQ, per germline.